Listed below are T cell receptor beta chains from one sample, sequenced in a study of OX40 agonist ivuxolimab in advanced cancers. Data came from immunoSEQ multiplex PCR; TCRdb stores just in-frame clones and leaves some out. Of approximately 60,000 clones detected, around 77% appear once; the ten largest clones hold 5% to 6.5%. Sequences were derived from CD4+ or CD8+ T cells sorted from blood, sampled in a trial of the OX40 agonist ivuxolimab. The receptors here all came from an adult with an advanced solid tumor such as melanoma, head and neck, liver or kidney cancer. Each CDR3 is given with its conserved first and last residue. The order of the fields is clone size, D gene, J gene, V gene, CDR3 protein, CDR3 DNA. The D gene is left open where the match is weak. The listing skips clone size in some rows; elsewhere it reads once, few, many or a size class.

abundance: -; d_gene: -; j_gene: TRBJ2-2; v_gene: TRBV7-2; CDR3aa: CASRSGINTGELFF; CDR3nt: TGTGCCAGCAGGTCCGGGATCAACACCGGGGAGCTGTTTTTT
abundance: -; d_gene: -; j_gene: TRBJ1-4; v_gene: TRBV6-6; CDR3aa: CASSMGRTTNEKLFF; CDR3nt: TGTGCCAGCAGTATGGGACGAACAACTAATGAAAAACTGTTTTTT
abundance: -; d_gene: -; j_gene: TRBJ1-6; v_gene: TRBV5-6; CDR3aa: CASSLANRDGSPLHF; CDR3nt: TGTGCCAGCAGCTTGGCCAACAGGGATGGGTCACCCCTCCACTTT
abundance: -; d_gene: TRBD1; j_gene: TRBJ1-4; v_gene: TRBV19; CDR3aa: CASARQGRNEKLFF; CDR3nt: TGTGCCAGTGCCCGACAGGGACGAAATGAAAAACTGTTTTTT
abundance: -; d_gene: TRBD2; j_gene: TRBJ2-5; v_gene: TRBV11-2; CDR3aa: CASSAAPGLAGRETQYF; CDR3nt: TGTGCCAGCAGCGCAGCGCCGGGACTAGCGGGAAGGGAGACCCAGTACTTC
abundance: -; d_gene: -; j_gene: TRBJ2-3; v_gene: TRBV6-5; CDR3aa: CATTPGGSDTQYF; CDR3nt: TGTGCCACCACCCCAGGGGGGTCCGATACGCAGTATTTT
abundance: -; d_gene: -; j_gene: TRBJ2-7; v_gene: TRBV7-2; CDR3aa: CASSLSGSYYEQYF; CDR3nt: TGTGCCAGCAGCTTAAGCGGGTCCTACTACGAGCAGTACTTC
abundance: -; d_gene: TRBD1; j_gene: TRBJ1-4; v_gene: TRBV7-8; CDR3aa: CASSRRDSNEKLFF; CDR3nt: TGTGCCAGCAGCCGCCGGGACAGTAATGAAAAACTGTTTTTT
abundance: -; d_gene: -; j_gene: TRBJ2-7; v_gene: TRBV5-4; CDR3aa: CASSLGRRSSYEQYF; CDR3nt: TGTGCCAGCAGCTTGGGACGGCGGAGCTCCTACGAGCAGTACTTC
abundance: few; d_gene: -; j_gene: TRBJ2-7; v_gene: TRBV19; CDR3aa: CASSIEPLYEQYF; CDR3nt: TGTGCCAGTAGTATAGAACCCCTCTACGAGCAGTACTTC
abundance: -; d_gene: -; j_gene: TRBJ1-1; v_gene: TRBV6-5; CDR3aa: CASSSRPPGMNTEAFF; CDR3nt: TGTGCCAGCAGTTCCCGCCCCCCCGGCATGAACACTGAAGCTTTCTTT
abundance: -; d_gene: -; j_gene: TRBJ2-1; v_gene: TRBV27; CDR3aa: CASSSTRLNEQFF; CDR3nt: TGTGCCAGCAGTTCCACTCGACTGAATGAGCAGTTCTTC
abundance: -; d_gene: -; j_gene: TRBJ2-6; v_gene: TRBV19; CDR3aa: CASSLFLVGANVLTF; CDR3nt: TGTGCCAGTAGTCTCTTTTTGGTGGGGGCCAACGTCCTGACTTTC
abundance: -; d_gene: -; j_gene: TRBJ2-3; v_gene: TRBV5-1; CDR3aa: CASSLNRVADTQYF; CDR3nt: TGCGCCAGCAGCTTGAACAGGGTTGCAGATACGCAGTATTTT
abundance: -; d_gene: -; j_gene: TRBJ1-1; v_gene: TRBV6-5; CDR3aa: CASTYATEAFF; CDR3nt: TGTGCCAGCACCTACGCCACTGAAGCTTTCTTT
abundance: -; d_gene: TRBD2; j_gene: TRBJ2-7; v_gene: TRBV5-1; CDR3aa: CASSSGQTSGRPYEQYF; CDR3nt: TGCGCCAGCAGCTCCGGACAGACTAGCGGGAGGCCCTACGAGCAGTACTTC
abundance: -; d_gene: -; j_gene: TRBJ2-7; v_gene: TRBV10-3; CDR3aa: CAISELRAGQGSREQYF; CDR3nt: TGTGCCATCAGTGAGTTACGGGCGGGCCAGGGGTCGCGCGAGCAGTACTTC
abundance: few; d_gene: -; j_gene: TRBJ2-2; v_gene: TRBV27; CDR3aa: CASSFWSSAGTGELFF; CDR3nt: TGTGCCAGCAGTTTTTGGTCTTCAGCAGGCACCGGGGAGCTGTTTTTT
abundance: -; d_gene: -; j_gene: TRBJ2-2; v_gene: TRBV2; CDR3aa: CASKGGQNTGELFF; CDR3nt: TGTGCCAGCAAGGGCGGCCAGAACACCGGGGAGCTGTTTTTT
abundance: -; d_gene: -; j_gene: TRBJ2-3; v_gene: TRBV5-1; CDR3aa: CASSDRVSDTQYF; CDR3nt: TGCGCCAGCAGCGACCGGGTGTCAGATACGCAGTATTTT
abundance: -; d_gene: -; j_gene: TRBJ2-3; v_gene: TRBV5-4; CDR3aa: CASSLAGASWGTQYF; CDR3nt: TGTGCCAGCAGCTTGGCCGGGGCTAGCTGGGGTACGCAGTATTTT
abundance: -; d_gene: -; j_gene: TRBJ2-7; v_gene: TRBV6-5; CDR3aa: CASRPLPWAGNEQYF; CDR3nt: TGTGCCAGCAGACCCCTCCCGTGGGCCGGTAACGAGCAGTACTTC
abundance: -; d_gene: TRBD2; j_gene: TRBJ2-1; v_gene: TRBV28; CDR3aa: CASTLAGGGYNEQFF; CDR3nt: TGTGCCAGTACTTTAGCGGGAGGGGGCTACAATGAGCAGTTCTTC
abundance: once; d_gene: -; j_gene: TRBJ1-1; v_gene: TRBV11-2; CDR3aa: CASSLVTDTEAFF; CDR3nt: TGTGCCAGCAGCTTGGTGACGGACACTGAAGCTTTCTTT
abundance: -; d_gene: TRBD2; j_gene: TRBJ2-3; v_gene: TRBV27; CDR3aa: CASSTTGTSGYTDTQYF; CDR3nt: TGTGCCAGCTCGACGACCGGGACTAGCGGATACACAGATACGCAGTATTTT
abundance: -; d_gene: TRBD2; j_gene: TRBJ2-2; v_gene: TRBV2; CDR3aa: CASSEYGGGVSVNTGELFF; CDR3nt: TGTGCCAGCAGTGAATATGGTGGGGGGGTGTCGGTGAACACCGGGGAGCTGTTTTTT
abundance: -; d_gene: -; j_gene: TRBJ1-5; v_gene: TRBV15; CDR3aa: CATEIGQGSNQPQHF; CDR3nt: TGTGCCACAGAGATTGGTCAAGGGAGCAATCAGCCCCAGCATTTT
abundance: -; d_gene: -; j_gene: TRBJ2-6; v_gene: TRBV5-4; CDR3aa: CASSWLANSGANVLTF; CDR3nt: TGTGCCAGCAGCTGGCTAGCTAACTCTGGGGCCAACGTCCTGACTTTC
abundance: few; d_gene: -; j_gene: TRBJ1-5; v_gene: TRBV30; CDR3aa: CAWSADSNQPQHF; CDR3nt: TGTGCCTGGAGTGCGGATAGCAATCAGCCCCAGCATTTT
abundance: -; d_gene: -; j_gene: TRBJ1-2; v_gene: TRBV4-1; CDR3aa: CASSHQGQNYGYTF; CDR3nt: TGCGCCAGCAGCCACCAAGGCCAGAACTATGGCTACACCTTC
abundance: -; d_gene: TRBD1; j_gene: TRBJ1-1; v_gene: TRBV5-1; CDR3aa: CASSSDRASSTEAFF; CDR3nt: TGCGCCAGCAGCTCAGACAGGGCGAGTAGTACTGAAGCTTTCTTT
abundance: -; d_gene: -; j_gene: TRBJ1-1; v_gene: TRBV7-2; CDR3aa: CASRPQGGVNTEAFF; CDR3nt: TGTGCCAGCCGCCCACAGGGCGGGGTGAACACTGAAGCTTTCTTT
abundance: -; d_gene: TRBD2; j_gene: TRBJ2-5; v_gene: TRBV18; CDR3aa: CASSPGLAGPGGETQYF; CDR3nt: TGTGCCAGCTCCCCCGGACTAGCGGGCCCCGGGGGAGAGACCCAGTACTTC
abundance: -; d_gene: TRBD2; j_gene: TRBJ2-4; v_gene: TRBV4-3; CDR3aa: CASSQAAGTSGGVYIQYF; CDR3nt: TGCGCCAGCAGCCAAGCCGCCGGGACTAGCGGGGGGGTATACATTCAGTACTTC
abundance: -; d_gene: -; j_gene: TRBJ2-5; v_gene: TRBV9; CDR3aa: CASSAGVGVVTQYF; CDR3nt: TGTGCCAGCAGCGCGGGGGTGGGTGTGGTGACCCAGTACTTC
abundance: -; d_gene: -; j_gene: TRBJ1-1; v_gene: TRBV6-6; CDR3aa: CASTVGRGLTEAFF; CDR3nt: TGTGCCAGCACTGTAGGGCGGGGGCTTACTGAAGCTTTCTTT
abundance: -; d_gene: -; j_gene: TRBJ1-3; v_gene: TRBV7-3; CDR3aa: CASSLSPGGSGNTIYF; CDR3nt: TGTGCCAGCAGCTTAAGTCCGGGGGGTTCTGGAAACACCATATATTTT
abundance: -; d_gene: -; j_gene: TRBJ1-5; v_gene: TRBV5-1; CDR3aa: CASSLEGTGQPQHF; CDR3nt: TGCGCCAGCAGCTTGGAAGGGACTGGGCAGCCCCAGCATTTT
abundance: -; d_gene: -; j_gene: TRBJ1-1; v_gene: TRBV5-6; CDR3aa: CASSLNRANTEAFF; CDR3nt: TGTGCCAGCAGCTTGAACAGGGCGAACACTGAAGCTTTCTTT
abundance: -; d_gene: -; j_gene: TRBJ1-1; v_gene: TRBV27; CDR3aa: CASRADRYNTEAFF; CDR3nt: TGTGCCAGCAGGGCTGACAGATATAACACTGAAGCTTTCTTT
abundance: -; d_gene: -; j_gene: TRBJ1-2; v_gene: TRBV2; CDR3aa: CASSEAGGYTF; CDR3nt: TGTGCCAGCAGTGAAGCTGGTGGCTACACCTTC
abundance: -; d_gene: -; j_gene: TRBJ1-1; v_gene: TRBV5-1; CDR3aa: CASSSQGQGSNTEAFF; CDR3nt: TGCGCCAGCAGCTCGCAAGGGCAGGGCTCGAACACTGAAGCTTTCTTT
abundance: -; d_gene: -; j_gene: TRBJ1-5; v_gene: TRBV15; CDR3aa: CATSRDGSRQPQHF; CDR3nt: TGTGCCACCAGCAGAGACGGCTCCCGCCAGCCCCAGCATTTT
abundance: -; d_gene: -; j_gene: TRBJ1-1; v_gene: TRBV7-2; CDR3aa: CASSFGISTEAFF; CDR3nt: TGTGCCAGCAGCTTCGGGATTTCCACTGAAGCTTTCTTT
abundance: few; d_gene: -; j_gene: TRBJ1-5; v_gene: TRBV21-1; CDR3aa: CASSKDIAGDQPQHF; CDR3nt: TGTGCCAGCAGCAAAGACATCGCCGGGGATCAGCCCCAGCATTTT
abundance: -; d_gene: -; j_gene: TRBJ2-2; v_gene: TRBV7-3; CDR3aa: CASSLKGYGELFF; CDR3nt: TGTGCCAGCAGCTTAAAGGGTTACGGGGAGCTGTTTTTT
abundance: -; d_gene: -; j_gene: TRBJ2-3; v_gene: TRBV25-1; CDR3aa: CATISTEGFTQYF; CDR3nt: TGTGCCACCATATCTACCGAGGGCTTTACGCAGTATTTT
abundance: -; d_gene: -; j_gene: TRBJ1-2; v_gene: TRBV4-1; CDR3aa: CASRGQRRNYGYTF; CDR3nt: TGCGCCAGCAGGGGGCAGCGTCGGAACTATGGCTACACCTTC
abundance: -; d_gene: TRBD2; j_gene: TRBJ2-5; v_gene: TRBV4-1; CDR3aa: CASSQDRGSGGSGETQYF; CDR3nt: TGCGCCAGCAGCCAAGATCGGGGTAGCGGGGGGAGTGGAGAGACCCAGTACTTC
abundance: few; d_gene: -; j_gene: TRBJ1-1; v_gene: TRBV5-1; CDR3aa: CASSLTASNTEAFF; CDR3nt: TGCGCCAGCAGCTTGACAGCCTCGAACACTGAAGCTTTCTTT
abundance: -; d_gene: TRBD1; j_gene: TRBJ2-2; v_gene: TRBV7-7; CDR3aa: CASSLVGQENTGELFF; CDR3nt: TGTGCCAGCAGCTTAGTAGGACAGGAGAACACCGGGGAGCTGTTTTTT
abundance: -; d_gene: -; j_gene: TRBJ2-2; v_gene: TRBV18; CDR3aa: CASSPGKAGELFF; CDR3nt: TGTGCCAGCTCACCAGGGAAGGCCGGGGAGCTGTTTTTT
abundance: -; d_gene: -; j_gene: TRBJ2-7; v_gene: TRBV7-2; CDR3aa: CASTLWAGNYEQYF; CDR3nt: TGTGCCAGCACCTTATGGGCGGGGAACTACGAGCAGTACTTC
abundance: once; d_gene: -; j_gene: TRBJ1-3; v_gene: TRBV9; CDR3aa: CASSVGDGPSGNTIYF; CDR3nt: TGTGCCAGCAGCGTAGGGGACGGACCCTCTGGAAACACCATATATTTT
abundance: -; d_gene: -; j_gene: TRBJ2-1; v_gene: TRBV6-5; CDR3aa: CASREQGSHYNEQFF; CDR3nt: TGTGCCAGCAGAGAACAGGGATCCCACTACAATGAGCAGTTCTTC
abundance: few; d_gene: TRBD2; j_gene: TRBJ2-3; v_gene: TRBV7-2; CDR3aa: CASRLLAGGGTDTQYF; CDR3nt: TGTGCCAGCAGACTCCTAGCGGGGGGAGGCACAGATACGCAGTATTTT
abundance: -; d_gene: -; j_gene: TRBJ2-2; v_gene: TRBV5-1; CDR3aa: CASSFGDVGTGELFF; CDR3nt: TGCGCCAGCAGCTTTGGGGACGTCGGCACCGGGGAGCTGTTTTTT
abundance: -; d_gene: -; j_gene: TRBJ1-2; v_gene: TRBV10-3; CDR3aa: CAIRAGLKNYGYTF; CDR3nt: TGTGCCATCAGAGCGGGACTCAAGAACTATGGCTACACCTTC
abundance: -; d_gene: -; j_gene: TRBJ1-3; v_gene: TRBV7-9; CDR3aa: CASSFRDNSGNTIYF; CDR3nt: TGTGCCAGCAGCTTCCGGGACAACTCTGGAAACACCATATATTTT
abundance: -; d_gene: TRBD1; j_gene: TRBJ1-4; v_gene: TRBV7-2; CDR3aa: CASSPYLGTGSEKLFF; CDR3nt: TGTGCCAGCAGCCCTTACCTCGGGACAGGGTCTGAAAAACTGTTTTTT